This entry describes one T cell receptor (beta chain). The entry originates in a study of T cell changes during pregnancy in multiple sclerosis. This table comes from immunoSEQ multiplex PCR, and its TCRdb copy is limited to in-frame clones, with some not included. Here the sample spans tens of thousands of clones, 92% being singletons. The TCR originated in a female donor with multiple sclerosis, enrolled in a pregnancy study. Specimen: peripheral blood, collected before pregnancy.

In DNA, the CDR3 is TGTGCCAGCAGTTTGGAAGCGGGAGTGACCCAGTACTTC. It encodes CASSLEAGVTQYF. This chain connects TRBV28 to TRBJ2-5, with 8 bases identical to TRBD2. Germline assignment: CDR1 MDHEN and CDR2 SYDVKM. Trimming removed 3 bases from V and 7 bases from J; junction bases left unmatched: 4. The CDR3 has 13 amino acids.